This TCR beta chain is from a study of shared clonotypes between healthy human individuals. On the study more broadly: Per donor, three plates held CD4 naive cells, three held CD4 memory, two held CD8 naive and one held CD8 memory.

Regarding the study as a whole: Of the naive CD4 clonotypes, about 5% were shared across several donors.

Donors, without exception, were Caucasian adults residing in Nashville, Tennessee. From CD4+ cells came CD45RA+ naive and CD45RA-negative memory subsets. Profiled with immunoSEQ multiplex PCR; TCRdb holds only in-frame clones, not every one. The data contain roughly 700,000 clones, around 67% of them singletons. Of note for this clone: Its antigen is unidentified.

The source of this sequence is a woman in her twenties or thirties in good health. The sequenced material came from memory CD4+ T cells sorted from blood. Stated subset: CD45RA-negative fraction.

CDR3 coding DNA: TGCGCCAGCAGCGCCTTCCTAGCGGGGGAAGAGACCCAGTACTTC. Translation gives CASSAFLAGEETQYF. V gene TRBV5-1 combines with J gene TRBJ2-5; TRBD2 matches 10 bases. Per germline, CDR1 SGHRS and CDR2 YFSETQ. Germline trimming cut 4 bases from V and 3 bases from J; bases unmatched to any gene: 6. CDR3 length: 15 amino acids. The full variable domain, its missing parts supplied by reference TRBV5-1 and TRBJ2-5, is KAGVTQTPRYLIKTRGQQVTLSCSPISGHRSVSWYQQTPGQGLQFLFEYFSETQRNKGNFPGRFSGRQFSNSRSEMNVSTLELGDSALYLCASSAFLAGEETQYFGPGTRLLVL.